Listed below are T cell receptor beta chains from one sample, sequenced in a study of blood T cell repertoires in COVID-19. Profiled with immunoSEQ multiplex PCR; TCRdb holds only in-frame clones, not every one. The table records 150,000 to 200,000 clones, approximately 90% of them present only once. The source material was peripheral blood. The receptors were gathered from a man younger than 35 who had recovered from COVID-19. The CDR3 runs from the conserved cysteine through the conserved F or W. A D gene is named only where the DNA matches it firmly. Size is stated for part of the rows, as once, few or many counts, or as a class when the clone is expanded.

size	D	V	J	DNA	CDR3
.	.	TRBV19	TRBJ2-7	TGTGCCAGTAGTTTTCCGGGAGCCCCACAGTACTTC	CASSFPGAPQYF
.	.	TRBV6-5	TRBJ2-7	TGTGCCAGCAGTTACTCGAAGTCCAGGGTATACGAGCAGTACTTC	CASSYSKSRVYEQYF
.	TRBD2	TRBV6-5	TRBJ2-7	TGTGCCAGCAGTTACAGCCTAGCGGAAAGATACGAGCAGTACTTC	CASSYSLAERYEQYF
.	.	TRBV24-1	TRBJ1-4	TGTGCCACCAGTGATGACAGTGGGGAAAAACTGTTTTTT	CATSDDSGEKLFF
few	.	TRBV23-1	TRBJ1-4	TGCGCCAGCAGTCTCCACGAGGGGTACCAGGCGGGGGCTAATGAAAAACTGTTTTTT	CASSLHEGYQAGANEKLFF
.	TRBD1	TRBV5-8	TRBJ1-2	TGTGCCAGCAGCTTTATCATCCCCTTACCAGGACAGGGACCCACTCCAAGCTACACCTTC	CASSFIIPLPGQGPTPSYTF
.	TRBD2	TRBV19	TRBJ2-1	TGTGCCAGTAGTATTCTAGCGGGGAACAACAATGAGCAGTTCTTC	CASSILAGNNNEQFF
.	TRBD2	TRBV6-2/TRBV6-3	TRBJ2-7	TGTGCCAGCAGTTACGCGGGAGGGCCCTACGAGCAGTACTTC	CASSYAGGPYEQYF
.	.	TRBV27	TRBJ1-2	TGTGCCAGCAGTTTAGGGCCCCCATATGGCTACACCTTC	CASSLGPPYGYTF
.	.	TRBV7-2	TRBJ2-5	TGTGCCAGCAGCTTACCTAGCACGCAAGAGACCCAGTACTTC	CASSLPSTQETQYF
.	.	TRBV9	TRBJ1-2	TGTGCCAGCAAGCCGGGATCTGGCTACACCTTC	CASKPGSGYTF
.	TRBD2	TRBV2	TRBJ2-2	TGTGCCAGCAAGAAAGAACTAGCGGGAGGGGTCGGGGAGCTGTTTTTT	CASKKELAGGVGELFF
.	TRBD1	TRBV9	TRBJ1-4	TGTGCCAGCAGCGAGCGCCGGGACAGCACTAATGAAAAACTGTTTTTT	CASSERRDSTNEKLFF
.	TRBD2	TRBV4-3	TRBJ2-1	TGCGCCAGCAGCCAAGTTAGCGGGACTAGGCCTAATGAGCAGTTCTTC	CASSQVSGTRPNEQFF
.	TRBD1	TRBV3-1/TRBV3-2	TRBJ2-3	TGTGCCAGCAGCCGACGGACAGGGAGAGGCACAGATACGCAGTATTTT	CASSRRTGRGTDTQYF
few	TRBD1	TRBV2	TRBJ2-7	TGTGCCAGCAGGGGGACAGGGGAATTTTACGAGCAGTACTTC	CASRGTGEFYEQYF
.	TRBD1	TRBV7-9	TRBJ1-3	TGTGCCAGCAGCTCACCCGGGACAGGGCCCTCTGGAAACACCATATATTTT	CASSSPGTGPSGNTIYF
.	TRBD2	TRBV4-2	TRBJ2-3	TGTGCCAGCAGCCATATCGGGACTAGCTACACAGATACGCAGTATTTT	CASSHIGTSYTDTQYF
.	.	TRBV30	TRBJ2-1	TGTGCCTGGAGGGGCACAATGTACAATGAGCAGTTCTTC	CAWRGTMYNEQFF
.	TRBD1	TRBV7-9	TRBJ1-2	TGTGCCAGCAGCGACAGTGACAGGGGGCTAGGCTACACCTTC	CASSDSDRGLGYTF
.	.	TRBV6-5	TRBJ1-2	TGTGCCAGCATTTCGGCGGATAATGGCTACACCTTC	CASISADNGYTF
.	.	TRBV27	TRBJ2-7	TGTGCCAGCAGCTACGGACTTACCTACGAGCAGTACTTC	CASSYGLTYEQYF
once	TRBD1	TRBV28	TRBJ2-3	TGTGCCAGCAGACCCAGGGGGCTGACCACAGATACGCAGTATTTT	CASRPRGLTTDTQYF
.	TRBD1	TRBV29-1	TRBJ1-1	TGCAGCGTCGGGACAGGGAAGACTTACACTGAAGCTTTCTTT	CSVGTGKTYTEAFF
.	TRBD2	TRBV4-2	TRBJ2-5	TGTGCCAGCAGCCAAGAGGCCCTAGCGGGAGGACGCGAGACCCAGTACTTC	CASSQEALAGGRETQYF
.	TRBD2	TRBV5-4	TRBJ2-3	TGTGCCAGCAGCTTTGGCGGGAGGGCTAGTTTCTCAGATACGCAGTATTTT	CASSFGGRASFSDTQYF
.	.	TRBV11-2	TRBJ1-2	TGTGCCAGCAGCTTAAGTACAGGGACCTGGGGCTACACCTTC	CASSLSTGTWGYTF
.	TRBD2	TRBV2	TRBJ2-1	TGTGCCAGCAAGGGAGGGCTAGCGACTATACTCAATGAGCAGTTCTTC	CASKGGLATILNEQFF
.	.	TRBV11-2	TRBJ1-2	TGTGCCAGCAGCTTGGATCCGGAGTATGGCTACACCTTC	CASSLDPEYGYTF
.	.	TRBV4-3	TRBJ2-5	TGCGCCAGCAGCCCAACAGGAGGGCTTGGAGAGACCCAGTACTTC	CASSPTGGLGETQYF
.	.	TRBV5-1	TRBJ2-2	TGCGCCAGCAGCCCAAGGACTGACACCGGGGAGCTGTTTTTT	CASSPRTDTGELFF
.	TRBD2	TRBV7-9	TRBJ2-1	TGTGCCAGCAGTCGGACTAGCGGGAGTGGTGAGCAGTTCTTC	CASSRTSGSGEQFF